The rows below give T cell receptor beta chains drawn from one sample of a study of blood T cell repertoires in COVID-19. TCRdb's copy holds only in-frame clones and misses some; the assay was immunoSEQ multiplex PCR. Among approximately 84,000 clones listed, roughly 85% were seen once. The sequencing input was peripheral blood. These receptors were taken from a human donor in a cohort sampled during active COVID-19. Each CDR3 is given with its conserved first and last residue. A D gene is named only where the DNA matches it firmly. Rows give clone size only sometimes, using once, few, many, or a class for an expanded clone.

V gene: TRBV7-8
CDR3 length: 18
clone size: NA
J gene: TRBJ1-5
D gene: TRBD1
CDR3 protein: CASSPRALDRVWNQPQHF
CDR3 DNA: TGTGCCAGCAGCCCCAGGGCCCTTGACAGGGTTTGGAATCAGCCCCAGCATTTT

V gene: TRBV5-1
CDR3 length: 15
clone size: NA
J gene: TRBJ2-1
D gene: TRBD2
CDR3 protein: CASSVLAGANNEQFF
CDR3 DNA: TGCGCCAGCAGCGTGCTAGCGGGGGCTAACAATGAGCAGTTCTTC

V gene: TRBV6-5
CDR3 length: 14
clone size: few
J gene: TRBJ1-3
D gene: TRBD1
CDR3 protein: CASSLTGSGNTIYF
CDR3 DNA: TGTGCCAGCAGCCTGACAGGGTCGGGAAACACCATATATTTT

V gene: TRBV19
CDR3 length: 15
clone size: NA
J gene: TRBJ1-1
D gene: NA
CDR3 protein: CASRPQGTVGTEAFF
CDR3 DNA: TGTGCCAGTAGACCTCAGGGGACGGTGGGCACTGAAGCTTTCTTT

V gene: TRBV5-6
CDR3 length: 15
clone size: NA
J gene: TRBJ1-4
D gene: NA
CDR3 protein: CASSLAGGLNEKLFF
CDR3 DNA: TGTGCCAGCAGCTTGGCGGGCGGGCTTAATGAAAAACTGTTTTTT

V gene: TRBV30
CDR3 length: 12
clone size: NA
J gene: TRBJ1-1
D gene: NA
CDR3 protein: CAWSVQGLSAFF
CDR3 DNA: TGTGCCTGGAGTGTACAGGGTTTGTCGGCTTTCTTT

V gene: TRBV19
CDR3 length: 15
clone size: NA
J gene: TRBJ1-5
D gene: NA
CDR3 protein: CASSIPPYGNQPQHF
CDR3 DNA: TGTGCCAGTAGTATTCCCCCCTATGGCAATCAGCCCCAGCATTTT

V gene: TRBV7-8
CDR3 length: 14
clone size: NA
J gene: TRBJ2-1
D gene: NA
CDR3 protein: CASSLRDTLNEQFF
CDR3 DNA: TGTGCCAGCAGCCTCCGGGACACATTAAATGAGCAGTTCTTC

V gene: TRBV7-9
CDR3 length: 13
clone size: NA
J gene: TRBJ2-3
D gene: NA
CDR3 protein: CASSRNEGYTQYF
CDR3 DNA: TGTGCCAGCAGCCGTAATGAGGGATATACGCAGTATTTT

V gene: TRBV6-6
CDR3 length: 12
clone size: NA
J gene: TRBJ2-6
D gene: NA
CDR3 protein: CASRAGANVLTF
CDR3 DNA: TGTGCCAGCCGAGCTGGGGCCAACGTCCTGACTTTC

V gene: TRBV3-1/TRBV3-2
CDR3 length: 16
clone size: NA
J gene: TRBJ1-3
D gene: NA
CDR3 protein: CASSQGQGPSGNTIYF
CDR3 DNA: TGTGCCAGCAGCCAAGGGCAGGGGCCCTCTGGAAACACCATATATTTT

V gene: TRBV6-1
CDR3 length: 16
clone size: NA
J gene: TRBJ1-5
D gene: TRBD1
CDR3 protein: CASSEDVGQGRVPQHF
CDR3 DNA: TGTGCCAGCAGTGAAGATGTGGGACAGGGCCGTGTCCCCCAGCATTTT